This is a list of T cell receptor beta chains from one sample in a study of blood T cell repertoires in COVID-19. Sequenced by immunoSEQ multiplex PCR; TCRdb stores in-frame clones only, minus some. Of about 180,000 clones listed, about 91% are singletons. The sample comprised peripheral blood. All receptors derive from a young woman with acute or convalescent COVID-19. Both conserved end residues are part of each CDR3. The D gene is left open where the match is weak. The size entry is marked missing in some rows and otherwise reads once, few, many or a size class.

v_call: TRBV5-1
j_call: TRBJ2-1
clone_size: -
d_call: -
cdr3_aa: CASSFTRSSYNEQFF
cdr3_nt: TGCGCCAGCAGCTTTACCAGAAGCTCCTACAATGAGCAGTTCTTC

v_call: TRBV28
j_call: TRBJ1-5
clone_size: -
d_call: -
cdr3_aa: CASSSPPHQPQHF
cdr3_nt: TGTGCCAGCAGTTCCCCTCCTCATCAGCCCCAGCATTTT

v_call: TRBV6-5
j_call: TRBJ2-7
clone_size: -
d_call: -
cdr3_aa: CASTSGTPYEQYF
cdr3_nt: TGTGCCAGCACCAGCGGGACACCCTACGAGCAGTACTTC

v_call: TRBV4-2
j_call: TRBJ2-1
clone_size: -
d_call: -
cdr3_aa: CASSQDQGIPEQFF
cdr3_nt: TGTGCCAGCAGCCAAGATCAGGGTATTCCTGAGCAGTTCTTC

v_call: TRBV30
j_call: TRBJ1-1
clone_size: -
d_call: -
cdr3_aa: CAWMRQINTEAFF
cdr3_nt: TGTGCCTGGATGAGGCAGATCAACACTGAAGCTTTCTTT

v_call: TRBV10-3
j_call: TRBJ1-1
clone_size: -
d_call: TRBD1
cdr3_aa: CAISGQGKAFF
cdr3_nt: TGTGCCATCAGTGGACAGGGTAAAGCTTTCTTT

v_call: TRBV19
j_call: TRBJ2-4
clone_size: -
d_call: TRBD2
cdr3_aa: CASSIRPRGGLPSIQYF
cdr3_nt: TGTGCCAGTAGTATTCGCCCCCGGGGGGGACTCCCATCCATTCAGTACTTC

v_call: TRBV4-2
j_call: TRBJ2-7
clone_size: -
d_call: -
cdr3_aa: CASSQRNSYEQYF
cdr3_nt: TGTGCCAGCAGTCAGCGCAACTCCTACGAGCAGTACTTC

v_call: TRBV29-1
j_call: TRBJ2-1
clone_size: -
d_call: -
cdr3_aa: CSVVGGGNEQFF
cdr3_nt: TGCAGCGTCGTGGGGGGAGGCAATGAGCAGTTCTTC

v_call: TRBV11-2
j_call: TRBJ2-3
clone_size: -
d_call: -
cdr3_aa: CASRAEISTDTQYF
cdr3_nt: TGTGCCAGCAGAGCGGAGATCAGCACAGATACGCAGTATTTT

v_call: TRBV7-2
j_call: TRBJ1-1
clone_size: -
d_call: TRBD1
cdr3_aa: CASSKGQGLPEAFF
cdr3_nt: TGTGCCAGCAGCAAGGGACAGGGGTTACCTGAAGCTTTCTTT

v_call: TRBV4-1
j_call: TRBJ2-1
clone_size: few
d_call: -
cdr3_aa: CASSQVSQTIHEQFF
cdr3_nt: TGCGCCAGCAGCCAAGTGAGCCAAACTATCCATGAGCAGTTCTTC

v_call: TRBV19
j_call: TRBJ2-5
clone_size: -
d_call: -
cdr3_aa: CASSKHLDPETQYF
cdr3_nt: TGTGCCAGTAGTAAACACCTAGACCCGGAGACCCAGTACTTC

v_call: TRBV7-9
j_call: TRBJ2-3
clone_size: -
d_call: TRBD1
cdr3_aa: CASSPLGDRLRNTQYF
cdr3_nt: TGTGCCAGCAGCCCCTTAGGGGACAGGTTGCGAAATACGCAGTATTTT

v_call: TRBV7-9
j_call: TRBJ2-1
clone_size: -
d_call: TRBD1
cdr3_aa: CASSRGREQFF
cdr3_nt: TGTGCCAGCAGCAGGGGGCGGGAGCAGTTCTTC

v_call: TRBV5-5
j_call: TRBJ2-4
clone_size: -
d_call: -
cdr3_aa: CASSLSAGPGIQYF
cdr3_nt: TGTGCCAGCAGCTTGTCGGCGGGGCCGGGCATTCAGTACTTC

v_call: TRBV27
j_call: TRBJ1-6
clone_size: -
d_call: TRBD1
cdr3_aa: CASTASGQVRSPLHF
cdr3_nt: TGTGCCAGCACCGCTAGTGGACAGGTCAGGTCACCCCTCCACTTT

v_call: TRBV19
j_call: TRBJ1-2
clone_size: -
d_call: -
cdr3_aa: CASTRGVQGRGYGYTF
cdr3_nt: TGTGCCAGTACTAGAGGGGTCCAGGGCAGGGGCTATGGCTACACCTTC

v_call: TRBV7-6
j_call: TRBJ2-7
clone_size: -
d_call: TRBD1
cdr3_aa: CASSLARGTGSDEQYF
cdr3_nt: TGTGCCAGCAGCTTAGCGCGGGGGACAGGGTCCGACGAGCAGTACTTC

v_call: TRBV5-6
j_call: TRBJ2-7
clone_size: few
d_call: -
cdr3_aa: CASSITQTNLFF
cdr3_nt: TGTGCCAGCAGCATCACACAGACCAACCTTTTTTTC

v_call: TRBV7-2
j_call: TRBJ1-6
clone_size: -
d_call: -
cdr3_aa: CASSFSPGSNSPLHF
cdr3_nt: TGTGCCAGCAGCTTTTCCCCGGGGAGTAATTCACCCCTCCACTTT

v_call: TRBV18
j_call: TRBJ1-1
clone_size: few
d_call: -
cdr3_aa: CASSPGQGTEAFF
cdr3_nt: TGTGCCAGCTCACCGGGGCAGGGGACTGAAGCTTTCTTT

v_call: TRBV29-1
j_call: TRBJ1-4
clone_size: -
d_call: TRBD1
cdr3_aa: CSARQGNEKLFF
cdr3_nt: TGCAGCGCTCGACAGGGTAATGAAAAACTGTTTTTT

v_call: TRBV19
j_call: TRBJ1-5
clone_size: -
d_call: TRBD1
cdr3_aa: CASIGDGQANQPQHF
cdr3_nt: TGTGCCAGTATAGGGGACGGACAGGCCAATCAGCCCCAGCATTTT

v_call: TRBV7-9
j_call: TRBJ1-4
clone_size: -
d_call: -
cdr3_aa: CASKPGTTDEKLFF
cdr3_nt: TGTGCCAGTAAACCCGGGACAACTGATGAAAAACTGTTTTTT

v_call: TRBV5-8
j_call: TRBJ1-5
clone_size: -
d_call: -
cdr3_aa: CASSLDRDQPQHF
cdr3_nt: TGTGCCAGCAGCTTGGACCGGGATCAGCCCCAGCATTTT

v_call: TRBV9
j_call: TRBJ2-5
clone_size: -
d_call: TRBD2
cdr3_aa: CASSAGLAGLETQYF
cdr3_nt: TGTGCCAGCAGCGCCGGACTAGCGGGTCTAGAGACCCAGTACTTC

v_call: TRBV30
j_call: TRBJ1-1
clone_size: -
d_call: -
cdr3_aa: CAWSVRGGRANTEAFF
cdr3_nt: TGTGCCTGGAGTGTAAGGGGAGGCAGAGCGAACACTGAAGCTTTCTTT

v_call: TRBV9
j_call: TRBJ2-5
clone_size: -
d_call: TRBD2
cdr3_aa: CASSVAPSGGETQYF
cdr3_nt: TGTGCCAGCAGCGTAGCTCCTAGCGGAGGGGAGACCCAGTACTTC

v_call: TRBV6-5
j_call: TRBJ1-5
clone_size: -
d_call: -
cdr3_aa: CASSWAFNQPQHF
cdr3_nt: TGTGCCAGCAGTTGGGCCTTCAATCAGCCCCAGCATTTT

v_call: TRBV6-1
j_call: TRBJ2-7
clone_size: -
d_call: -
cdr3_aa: CASSEWASHYEQYF
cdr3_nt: TGTGCCAGCAGTGAATGGGCTAGCCACTACGAGCAGTACTTC

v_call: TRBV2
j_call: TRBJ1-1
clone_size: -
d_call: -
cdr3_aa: CASSVYLSDTEAFF
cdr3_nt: TGTGCCAGCAGTGTGTACCTGTCGGACACTGAAGCTTTCTTT

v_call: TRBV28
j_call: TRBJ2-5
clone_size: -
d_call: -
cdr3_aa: CASSYTGIRRETQYF
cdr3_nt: TGTGCCAGCAGTTACACAGGGATAAGGAGAGAGACCCAGTACTTC

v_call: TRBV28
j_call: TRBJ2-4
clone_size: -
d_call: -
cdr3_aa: CASSLGGVREGIQYF
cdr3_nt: TGTGCCAGCAGTTTAGGCGGGGTCAGGGAAGGCATTCAGTACTTC

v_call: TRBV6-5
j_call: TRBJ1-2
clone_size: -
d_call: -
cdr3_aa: CASSSQGGGYTF
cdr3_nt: TGTGCCAGCAGTTCTCAGGGTGGCGGCTACACCTTC

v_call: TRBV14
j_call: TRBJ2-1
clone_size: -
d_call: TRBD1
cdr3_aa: CASSFGTGVYNEQFF
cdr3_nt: TGTGCCAGCAGCTTCGGGACAGGGGTGTACAATGAGCAGTTCTTC

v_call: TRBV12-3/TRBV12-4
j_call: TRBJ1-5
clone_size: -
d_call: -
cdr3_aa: CASSLAGGPQHF
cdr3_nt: TGTGCCAGCAGTTTAGCGGGGGGGCCCCAGCATTTT